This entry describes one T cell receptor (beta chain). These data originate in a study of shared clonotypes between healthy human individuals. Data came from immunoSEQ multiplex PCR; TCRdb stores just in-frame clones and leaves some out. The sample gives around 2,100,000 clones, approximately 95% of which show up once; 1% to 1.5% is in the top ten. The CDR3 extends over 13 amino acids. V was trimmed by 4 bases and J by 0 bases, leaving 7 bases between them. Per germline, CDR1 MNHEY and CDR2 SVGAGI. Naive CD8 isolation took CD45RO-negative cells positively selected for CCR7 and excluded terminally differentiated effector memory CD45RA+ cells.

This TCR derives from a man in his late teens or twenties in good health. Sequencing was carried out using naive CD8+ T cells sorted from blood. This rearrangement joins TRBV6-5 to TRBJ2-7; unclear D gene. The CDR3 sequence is CASSFRLSYEQYF. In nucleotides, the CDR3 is TGTGCCAGCAGTTTTAGGCTCTCCTACGAGCAGTACTTC.